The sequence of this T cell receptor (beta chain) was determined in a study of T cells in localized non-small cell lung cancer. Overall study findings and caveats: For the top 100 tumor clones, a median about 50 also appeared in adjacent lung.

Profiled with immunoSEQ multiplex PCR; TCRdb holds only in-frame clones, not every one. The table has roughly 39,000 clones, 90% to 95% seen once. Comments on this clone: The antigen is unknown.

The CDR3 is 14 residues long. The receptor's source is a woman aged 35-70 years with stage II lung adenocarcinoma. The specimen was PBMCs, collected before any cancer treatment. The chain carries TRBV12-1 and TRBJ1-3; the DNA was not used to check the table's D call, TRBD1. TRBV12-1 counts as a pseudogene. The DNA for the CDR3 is TGTGCCAGCAGCTGGAGGACAGGGGAAAACACCATATATTTT. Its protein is CASSWRTGENTIYF.